The table lists the clone carrying this T cell receptor (beta chain) with a few counts. The source of the sample is a study of blood T cells in healthy people across ages. Germline CDR1 reads DFQATT; CDR2 reads SNEGSKA (reference sequence). The germline V and J ends were trimmed by 6 bases and 8 bases, with 17 bases remaining between them. This CDR3 spans 13 amino acids. With a J-beta primer mix and a sample-barcoded 5' primer, a second PCR ran about 7 to 12 cycles. TCRdb itself ran the 5' RACE reads through MiXCR, one entry per CDR3 protein. The repertoire holds about 1,000,000 distinct CDR3 sequences, with 35% to 50% as singletons.

The sequence came from a woman between 55 and 75 years old in good health. The genes are TRBV20-1 and TRBJ2-1; perhaps TRBD1 as D (6 bases). The material sequenced was blood. The CDR3 here is CSANPRDNYEQFF. The CDR3 nucleotides are TGCAGTGCAAACCCCCGGGACAACTATGAGCAGTTCTTC.